The clone carrying this TCR beta chain was seen a few times. Its antigen is not identified. This sample was included in a study of cytomegalovirus exposure and HLA in healthy donors. Study findings and constraints: Rare TCR sequences predominated, though certain public TCRs were found in many donors.

Trimming shortened V by 5 bases and J by 4 bases, and 14 bases separated the two germline ends. The CDR3 runs to 14 residues. Per germline, CDR1 SEHNR and CDR2 FQNEAQ (reference sequence). The primer mix had 60 Vbeta and 13 Jbeta primers. TCRdb's copy holds only in-frame clones and misses some; the assay was immunoSEQ multiplex PCR. This sample has 170,000 or so clones, with about 80% found just once. The chain recombines TRBV7-9 with TRBJ1-2; D is unclear. The specimen sequenced was PBMCs. This sequence originates from a man aged 18-30 years in good health and CMV-seronegative. The chain's CDR3 is CASSRGEYSYGYTF. In DNA, the CDR3 is TGTGCCAGCAGCCGAGGTGAATATTCCTATGGCTACACCTTC.